This T cell receptor beta chain was found in a study of control samples from healthy donors and cancer patients. TCRdb's table, derived via immunoSEQ multiplex PCR, lists solely in-frame clones and lacks some. In the table there are about 73,000 clones, just under 90% of which are singletons. V was pared by 0 bases and J by 1 base, with 10 bases between. Germline CDR1 is SGHNT and CDR2 is YYREEE (reference sequence). CDR3 length: 15 amino acids. This chain connects TRBV5-4 to TRBJ2-5; D remains unclear. This clonotype was obtained from a man in his sixties with lung cancer. Sequencing was carried out using PBMCs. The chain's CDR3 is CASSLVSGFQETQYF. CDR3 nucleotide sequence: TGTGCCAGCAGCTTGGTTTCAGGATTCCAAGAGACCCAGTACTTC.